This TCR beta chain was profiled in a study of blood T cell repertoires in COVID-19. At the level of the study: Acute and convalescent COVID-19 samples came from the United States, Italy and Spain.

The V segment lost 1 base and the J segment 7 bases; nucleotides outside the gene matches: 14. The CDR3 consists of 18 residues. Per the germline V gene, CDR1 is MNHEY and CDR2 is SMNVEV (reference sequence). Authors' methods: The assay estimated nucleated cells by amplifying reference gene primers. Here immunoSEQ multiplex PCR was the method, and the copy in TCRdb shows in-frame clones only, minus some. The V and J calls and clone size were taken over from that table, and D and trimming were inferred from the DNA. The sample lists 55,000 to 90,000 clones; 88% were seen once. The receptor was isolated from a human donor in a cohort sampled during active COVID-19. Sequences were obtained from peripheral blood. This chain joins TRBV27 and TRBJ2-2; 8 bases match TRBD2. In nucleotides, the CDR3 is TGTGCCAGCAGTTTATGGAAGCGGGAGACGTGGATGAGCGGGGAGCTGTTTTTT. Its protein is CASSLWKRETWMSGELFF.